This TCR beta chain came from a study of cytomegalovirus exposure and HLA in healthy donors. About the study: The study placed less than 90% of its roughly 430 genotyped donors in the Caucasian-associated ancestry cluster. Study-level findings and limits: There were over 150 TCR beta chains listed as cytomegalovirus-associated. Diagnosis of cytomegalovirus status made by the classifier reportedly showed high specificity and sensitivity. Presence/absence analyses supposed approximately even sequencing depth among donors.

Primers included in the PCR were 60 Vbeta and 13 Jbeta primers. Repertoires were generated with immunoSEQ multiplex PCR, while TCRdb's copy carries only in-frame clones and drops some. The sample shows about 120,000 clones, about three quarters of them seen only once. Germline V gives CDR1 SGHRS, CDR2 YFSETQ. The V gene lost 4 bases and the J gene lost 4 bases, with 14 bases spanning the gap. This CDR3 comprises 14 residues. About this clone: The antigen is undetermined.

The V gene is TRBV5-1, the J gene TRBJ1-1, with D perhaps TRBD1 (5 bases). This sequence was found in a man in his sixties in good health and CMV-seropositive. Sequenced input: PBMCs. The CDR3 sequence is CASSPSGGRTEAFF. CDR3 in DNA: TGCGCCAGCAGCCCCTCCGGGGGACGCACTGAAGCTTTCTTT.